This passage covers 22 T cell receptor beta chains from one sample sequenced in a study of cytomegalovirus exposure and HLA in healthy donors. The table came from immunoSEQ multiplex PCR; TCRdb's copy has only in-frame clones and leaves some out. Of 110,000 to 150,000 clones listed, 75% to 90% were seen once; the top ten hold 8% to 9.5%. The sequencing input was PBMCs. Receptor source: a woman under 30 in good health and CMV-seropositive.

The chain recombines TRBV2 with TRBJ2-7; 8 bases match TRBD2. CDR3 length: 14 amino acids. The J segment lost 6 bases and the V segment lost 7 bases, leaving 11 bases of the junction unmatched. Germline V gives CDR1 SNHLY, CDR2 FYNNEI. CDR3 bases: TGTGCCAGCAAGGCGGGGGGTGGGGGCCTCGAGCAGTACTTC. Protein product: CASKAGGGGLEQYF.

The chain is built from TRBV18 and TRBJ2-7; 9 bases map to TRBD1. The CDR3 contains 15 residues. Trimming cost V 0 bases and J 6 bases; bases outside gene matches: 6. Germline V gene lookup returns CDR1 KGHSH and CDR2 LQKENI. This chain's CDR3 is CASSPPGQGNAEQYF. The CDR3 nucleotides are TGTGCCAGCTCACCACCGGGACAGGGTAATGCCGAGCAGTACTTC.

This chain uses TRBV9 with TRBJ2-7; D might be TRBD2 (5 bases). Germline loops: CDR1 SGDLS, CDR2 YYNGEE. CDR3 size: 15 residues. Trimming pared 3 bases from V and 3 bases from J, leaving 16 bases between. The CDR3, as DNA: TGTGCCAGCAGCGACGGCCCAGGACTGCACTACGAGCAGTACTTC. Its protein product is CASSDGPGLHYEQYF.

V usage is TRBV9 and J usage is TRBJ2-5, with D maybe TRBD1 (6 bases). CDR1 and CDR2 (germline): SGDLS, YYNGEE. The V end was cut by 1 base, the J end by 2 bases, with 18 bases between. The CDR3 has 17 amino acids. CDR3 protein: CASSVKLWTARQETQYF. CDR3 in DNA: TGTGCCAGCAGCGTAAAGTTGTGGACAGCACGACAAGAGACCCAGTACTTC.

The CDR3: CASSRPGTGNPYEQYF. DNA of the CDR3: TGCGCCAGCAGCCGACCCGGGACAGGGAACCCCTACGAGCAGTACTTC. The J gene is TRBJ2-7, the V gene TRBV5-1, with 9 bases aligning to TRBD1. CDR3 length equals 16 residues. J lost 2 bases, V lost 4 bases, and 10 bases had no gene match. The germline V gene encodes CDR1 SGHRS and CDR2 YFSETQ. The full variable domain, its missing parts supplied by reference TRBV5-1 and TRBJ2-7, is KAGVTQTPRYLIKTRGQQVTLSCSPISGHRSVSWYQQTPGQGLQFLFEYFSETQRNKGNFPGRFSGRQFSNSRSEMNVSTLELGDSALYLCASSRPGTGNPYEQYFGPGTRLTVT.

V and J are TRBV29-1 and TRBJ2-7, with D maybe TRBD1 (5 bases). The V gene's germline CDR1 is SQVTM and CDR2 ANQGSEA. The CDR3 spans 11 residues. V dropped 5 bases and J dropped 5 bases, with 10 bases sitting between them. Here the CDR3 reads CSVRGINEQYF. The CDR3 nucleotides read TGCAGCGTTAGGGGTATCAACGAGCAGTACTTC.

The V gene is TRBV7-8, the J gene TRBJ2-7; 9 bases agree with TRBD2. The CDR3 sequence is 16 residues long. V shed 3 bases, J shed 4 bases, and the junction held 10 bases outside the gene matches. Germline V gene data show CDR1 as SGHVS and CDR2 as FQNEAQ. CDR3 nucleotide sequence: TGTGCCAGCAGCTTCATCGATCTAGCGGGGCCATACGAGCAGTACTTC. Encoded protein: CASSFIDLAGPYEQYF.

The chain couples TRBV7-6 to TRBJ2-7; TRBD1 is a possible D gene (7 bases). Germline V lookup: CDR1 SGHVS, CDR2 FNYEAQ. This CDR3 region has 15 residues. V dropped 1 base and J dropped 2 bases, with 12 bases sitting between them. The CDR3: CASSLVPGGTYEQYF. CDR3 bases: TGTGCCAGCAGCTTAGTGCCAGGGGGGACCTACGAGCAGTACTTC.

The V gene is TRBV5-4, the J gene TRBJ2-3, with no clear D. Germline CDR1 is SGHNT and CDR2 is YYREEE (reference sequence). The V and J ends lost 0 bases and 6 bases respectively, with 8 bases between them. The CDR3 extends over 13 amino acids. CDR3 sequence reads: CASSLAGDDTQYF. CDR3 in DNA: TGTGCCAGCAGCTTGGCCGGAGACGATACGCAGTATTTT.

The gene calls are TRBV7-9 and TRBJ2-5; 7 bases map to TRBD1. Germline V gives CDR1 SEHNR, CDR2 FQNEAQ (reference sequence). Trimming removed 4 bases from V and 2 bases from J; junction bases left unmatched: 4. This CDR3 has 14 amino acids. The CDR3 spells CASSSSGQQETQYF. DNA of the CDR3: TGTGCCAGCAGCTCATCGGGACAGCAAGAGACCCAGTACTTC.

The V call is TRBV6-5, the J call TRBJ2-2; D call uncertain. The CDR3 covers 14 residues. The germline V gene encodes CDR1 MNHEY and CDR2 SVGAGI. V lost 5 bases and J lost 1, with 8 bases in between. CDR3 region: CASSVFKNTGELFF. Written as DNA, the CDR3 is TGTGCCAGCAGTGTATTTAAGAACACCGGGGAGCTGTTTTTT.

The V gene is TRBV5-1, the J gene TRBJ2-5; 9 nucleotides match TRBD1. The CDR3 totals 16 residues. Germline CDR1 SGHRS, CDR2 YFSETQ. V lost 5 bases, J lost 5 bases, and 13 bases stayed unmatched. Here the CDR3 reads CASRSSGTGFVETQYF. Written as DNA, the CDR3 is TGCGCCAGCAGATCATCCGGGACAGGGTTTGTTGAGACCCAGTACTTC. The whole variable domain, filled in from reference TRBV5-1 and TRBJ2-5, reads KAGVTQTPRYLIKTRGQQVTLSCSPISGHRSVSWYQQTPGQGLQFLFEYFSETQRNKGNFPGRFSGRQFSNSRSEMNVSTLELGDSALYLCASRSSGTGFVETQYFGPGTRLLVL.

The V call is TRBV5-6, the J call TRBJ2-6; possible D gene TRBD2, 5 bases. The germline gives CDR1 SGHDT, CDR2 YYEEEE. This CDR3 region has 13 residues. The V gene lost 4 bases and the J gene lost 3 bases, with 5 bases spanning the gap. The CDR3 region is CASSRDGANVLTF. For the CDR3, the DNA is TGTGCCAGCAGCCGGGATGGGGCCAACGTCCTGACTTTC.

V usage is TRBV6-1 and J usage is TRBJ2-7; D remains ambiguous. Germline V gives CDR1 MNHNS, CDR2 SASEGT. V shed 3 bases and J shed 2 bases, with 11 bases lying between them. The CDR3 spans 14 residues. The DNA for the CDR3 is TGTGCCAGCAGTGAGTTTGAGCCCCCCTACGAGCAGTACTTC. It codes for CASSEFEPPYEQYF.

The V and J genes are TRBV11-2 and TRBJ1-3; 8 bases are shared with TRBD1. V dropped 6 bases and J dropped 0; count of bases not matched to a gene: 4. Germline loops: CDR1 SGHAT, CDR2 FQNNGV. This CDR3 contains 15 residues. The CDR3, as DNA: TGTGCCAGCAGACCTCAGGGGGCCTCTGGAAACACCATATATTTT. It specifies CASRPQGASGNTIYF.

The V gene is TRBV6-6, the J gene TRBJ2-1, with 9 bases that match TRBD2. V lost 6 bases, J lost 5 bases, and 5 bases stayed unmatched. Per the germline V gene, CDR1 is MNHNY and CDR2 is SVGAGI (reference sequence). The CDR3 sequence is 14 residues long. The CDR3: CASRGGTSNNEQFF. Here the CDR3 DNA reads TGTGCCAGCAGAGGGGGGACTAGCAACAATGAGCAGTTCTTC.

This clone was observed a single time. The gene calls are TRBV19 and TRBJ1-5, with D perhaps matching TRBD1 (6 bases). Trimming pared 7 bases from V and 5 bases from J, leaving 27 bases between. This CDR3 has 18 residues. Per germline, CDR1 LNHDA and CDR2 SQIVND (reference sequence). Written as DNA, the CDR3 is TGTGCCAGTACCCCATGGGAATGGGGACACAATAACGATCAGCCCCAGCATTTT. Amino acid sequence: CASTPWEWGHNNDQPQHF.

This rearrangement joins TRBV4-2 to TRBJ2-7; D is undetermined. The CDR3 length is 11 residues. Trimming cost V 0 bases and J 7 bases, with 4 bases left between them. Germline lookup yields CDR1 LGHNA and CDR2 YNFKEQ. DNA of the CDR3: TGTGCCAGCAGCCAAGAGTCTGAGCAGTACTTC. Protein product: CASSQESEQYF.

As DNA, the CDR3 is TGTGCCAGCAGTTTACCAGCGGGGGTTGGTGAAAAACTGTTTTTT. The encoded protein is CASSLPAGVGEKLFF. The V gene is TRBV28, the J gene TRBJ1-4, with D maybe TRBD1 (5 bases). V lost 2 bases and J lost 7, with 14 bases in between. Germline CDR1 MDHEN, CDR2 SYDVKM. The CDR3 is 15 residues long.

This sequence joins TRBV27 and TRBJ2-3; 11 nucleotides align to TRBD2. CDR3 length: 15 residues. The V and J ends lost 4 bases and 2 bases, in that order; junction bases with no gene match: 2. Germline assignment: CDR1 MNHEY and CDR2 SMNVEV (reference sequence). Here the CDR3 reads CASSSSGGFTDTQYF. CDR3 bases: TGTGCCAGCAGTTCTAGCGGGGGGTTCACAGATACGCAGTATTTT.

The rearrangement uses TRBV10-3 and TRBJ2-3, with D maybe TRBD1 (5 bases). V lost 4 bases and J lost 0, with 17 bases in between. This CDR3 region has 17 residues. Germline V CDR1 and CDR2: ENHRY, SYGVKD. CDR3 sequence: CAISALQALLSTDTQYF. The DNA for the CDR3 is TGTGCCATCAGTGCCCTACAGGCCTTGCTAAGCACAGATACGCAGTATTTT.

This rearrangement joins TRBV5-1 to TRBJ1-2; TRBD1 agrees at 8 bases. The ends lost 4 bases at V and 5 bases at J; junction bases unmatched: 13. This CDR3 comprises 16 residues. In germline, CDR1 is SGHRS, CDR2 YFSETQ. CDR3 sequence: CASSLHGQGNMYGYTF. The CDR3 coding sequence is TGCGCCAGCAGCCTGCACGGACAGGGTAATATGTATGGCTACACCTTC. The whole variable domain, filled in from reference TRBV5-1 and TRBJ1-2, reads KAGVTQTPRYLIKTRGQQVTLSCSPISGHRSVSWYQQTPGQGLQFLFEYFSETQRNKGNFPGRFSGRQFSNSRSEMNVSTLELGDSALYLCASSLHGQGNMYGYTFGSGTRLTVV.